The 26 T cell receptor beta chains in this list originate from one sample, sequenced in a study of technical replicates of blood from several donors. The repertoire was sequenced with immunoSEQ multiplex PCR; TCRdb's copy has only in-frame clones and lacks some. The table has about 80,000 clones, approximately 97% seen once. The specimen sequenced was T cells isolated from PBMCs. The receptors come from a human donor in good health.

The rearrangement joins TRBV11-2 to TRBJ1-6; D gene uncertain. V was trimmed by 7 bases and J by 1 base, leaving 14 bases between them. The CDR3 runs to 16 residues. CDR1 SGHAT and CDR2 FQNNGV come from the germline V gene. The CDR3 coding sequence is TGTGCCAGCAACTCGTGGGAGCGTTCCTATAATTCACCCCTCCACTTT. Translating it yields CASNSWERSYNSPLHF.

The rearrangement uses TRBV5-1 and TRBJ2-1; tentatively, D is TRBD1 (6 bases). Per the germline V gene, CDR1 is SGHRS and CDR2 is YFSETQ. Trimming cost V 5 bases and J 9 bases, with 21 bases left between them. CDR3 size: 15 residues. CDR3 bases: TGCGCCAGCAGTCATGATGACAGGCCGGTTCTTGAGCAGTTCTTC. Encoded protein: CASSHDDRPVLEQFF.

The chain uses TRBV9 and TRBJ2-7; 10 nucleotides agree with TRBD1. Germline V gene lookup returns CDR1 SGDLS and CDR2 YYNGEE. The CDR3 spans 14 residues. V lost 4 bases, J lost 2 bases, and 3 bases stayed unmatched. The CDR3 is CASSSGQGAYEQYF. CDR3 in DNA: TGTGCCAGCAGCTCTGGACAGGGGGCCTACGAGCAGTACTTC.

The CDR3 region is CASSLATRELFF. The CDR3 region has the DNA TGTGCCAGCAGCTTAGCCACTAGGGAGCTGTTTTTT. The J gene is TRBJ2-2, the V gene TRBV7-9; no firm D call. Germline assignment: CDR1 SEHNR and CDR2 FQNEAQ (reference sequence). The CDR3 spans 12 residues. The V and J ends lost 0 bases and 9 bases respectively, with 5 bases between them.

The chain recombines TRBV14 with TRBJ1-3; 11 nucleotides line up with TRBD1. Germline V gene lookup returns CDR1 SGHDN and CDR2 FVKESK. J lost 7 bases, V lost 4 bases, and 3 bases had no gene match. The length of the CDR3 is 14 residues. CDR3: CASSPGQGANTIYF. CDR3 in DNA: TGTGCCAGCAGCCCCGGACAGGGGGCGAACACCATATATTTT.

The CDR3 nucleotides read TGTGCCAGCAGGGACAGGTTGGTTTGGGAGCAGTACTTC. Protein product: CASRDRLVWEQYF. The gene calls are TRBV28 and TRBJ2-7; 7 bases agree with TRBD1. J gave up 7 bases and V 6 bases, and 9 bases lay outside the gene matches. Germline V gives CDR1 MDHEN, CDR2 SYDVKM. This CDR3 comprises 13 residues.

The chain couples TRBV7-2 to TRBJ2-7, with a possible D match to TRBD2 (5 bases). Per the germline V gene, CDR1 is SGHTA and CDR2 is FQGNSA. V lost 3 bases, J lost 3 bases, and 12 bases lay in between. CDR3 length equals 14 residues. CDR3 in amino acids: CASSFYGVNYEQYF. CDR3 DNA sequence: TGTGCCAGCAGCTTTTACGGGGTTAACTACGAGCAGTACTTC.

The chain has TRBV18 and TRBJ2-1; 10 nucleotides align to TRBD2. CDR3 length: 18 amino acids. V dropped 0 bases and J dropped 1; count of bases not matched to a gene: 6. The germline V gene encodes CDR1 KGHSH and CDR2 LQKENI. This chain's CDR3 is CASSPPLAGDLSYNEQFF. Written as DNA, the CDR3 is TGTGCCAGCTCACCACCTCTAGCGGGAGATTTATCCTACAATGAGCAGTTCTTC.

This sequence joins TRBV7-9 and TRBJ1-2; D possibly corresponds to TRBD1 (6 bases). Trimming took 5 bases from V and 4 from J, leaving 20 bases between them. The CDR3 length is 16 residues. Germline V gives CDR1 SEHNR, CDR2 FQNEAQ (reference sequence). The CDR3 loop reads CASSPRTGNSGYGYTF. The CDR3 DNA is TGTGCCAGCAGCCCACGAACAGGGAATTCGGGCTATGGCTACACCTTC.

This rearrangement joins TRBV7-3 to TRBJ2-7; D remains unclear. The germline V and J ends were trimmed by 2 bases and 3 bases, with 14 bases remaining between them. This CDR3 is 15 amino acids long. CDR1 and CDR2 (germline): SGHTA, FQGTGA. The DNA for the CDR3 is TGTGCCAGCAGCTTAGCCGCTGGGCCGAGCTACGAGCAGTACTTC. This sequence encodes CASSLAAGPSYEQYF.

The chain's CDR3 is CASTVVQGTTEAFF. The CDR3 region has the DNA TGTGCCAGTACCGTTGTTCAGGGGACCACTGAAGCTTTCTTT. The chain uses TRBV19 and TRBJ1-1; possible D gene TRBD1, 6 bases. This CDR3 spans 14 amino acids. CDR1 is LNHDA and CDR2 is SQIVND in the germline V gene (reference sequence). V shed 7 bases and J shed 4 bases, with 16 bases lying between them.

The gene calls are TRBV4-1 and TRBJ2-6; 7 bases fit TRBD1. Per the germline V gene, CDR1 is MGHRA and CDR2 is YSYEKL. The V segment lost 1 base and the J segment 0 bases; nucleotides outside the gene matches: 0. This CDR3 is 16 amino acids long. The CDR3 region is CASSQGQGSGANVLTF. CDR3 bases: TGCGCCAGCAGCCAAGGACAGGGCTCTGGGGCCAACGTCCTGACTTTC.

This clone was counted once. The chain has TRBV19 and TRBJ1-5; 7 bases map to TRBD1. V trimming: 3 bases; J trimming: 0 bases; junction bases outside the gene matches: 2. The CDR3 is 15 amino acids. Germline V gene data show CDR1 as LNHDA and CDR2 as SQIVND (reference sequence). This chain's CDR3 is CASSMGQNSNQPQHF. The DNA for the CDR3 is TGTGCCAGTAGTATGGGACAGAATAGCAATCAGCCCCAGCATTTT.

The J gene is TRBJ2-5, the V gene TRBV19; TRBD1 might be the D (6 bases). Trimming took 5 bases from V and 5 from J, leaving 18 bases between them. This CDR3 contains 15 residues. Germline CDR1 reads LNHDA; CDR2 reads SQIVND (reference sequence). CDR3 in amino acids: CASSVPWGQGETQYF. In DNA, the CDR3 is TGTGCCAGTAGTGTGCCGTGGGGGCAGGGGGAGACCCAGTACTTC.

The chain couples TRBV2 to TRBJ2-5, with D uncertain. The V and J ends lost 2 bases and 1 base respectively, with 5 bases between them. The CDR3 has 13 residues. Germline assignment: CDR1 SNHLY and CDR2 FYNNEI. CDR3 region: CASSEQFQETQYF. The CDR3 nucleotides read TGTGCCAGCAGTGAACAGTTCCAAGAGACCCAGTACTTC.

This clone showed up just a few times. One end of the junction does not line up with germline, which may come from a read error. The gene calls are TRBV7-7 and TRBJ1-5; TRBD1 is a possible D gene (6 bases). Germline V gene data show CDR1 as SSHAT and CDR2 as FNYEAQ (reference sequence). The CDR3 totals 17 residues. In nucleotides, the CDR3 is TGTGCTAGCAGCTTAGCCCCCAAGGGGGACAGCAATCAGCCCCAGCATTTT. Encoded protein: CASSLAPKGDSNQPQHF.

The CDR3 DNA is TGTGCCAGCAGTAGGACAGGGCGGAAGACCCAGTACTTC. It yields the protein CASSRTGRKTQYF. This chain connects TRBV6-5 to TRBJ2-5; TRBD1 aligns across 8 bases. J gave up 6 bases and V 5 bases, and 5 bases lay outside the gene matches. The CDR3 covers 13 residues. Germline assignment: CDR1 MNHEY and CDR2 SVGAGI.

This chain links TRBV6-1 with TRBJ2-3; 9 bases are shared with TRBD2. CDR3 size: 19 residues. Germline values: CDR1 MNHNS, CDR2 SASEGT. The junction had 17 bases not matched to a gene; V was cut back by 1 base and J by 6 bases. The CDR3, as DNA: TGTGCCAGCAGTGAAGGATTGGGGCTAGCGGGAAGAGAATCGGATACGCAGTATTTT. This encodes CASSEGLGLAGRESDTQYF.

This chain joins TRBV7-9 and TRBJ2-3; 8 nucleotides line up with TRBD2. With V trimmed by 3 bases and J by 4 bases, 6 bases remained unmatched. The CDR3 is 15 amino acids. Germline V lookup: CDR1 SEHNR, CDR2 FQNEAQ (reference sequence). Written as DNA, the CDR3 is TGTGCCAGCAGCTTTGCGGGAGGTCTATCAGATACGCAGTATTTT. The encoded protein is CASSFAGGLSDTQYF. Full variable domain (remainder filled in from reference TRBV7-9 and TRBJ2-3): DTGVSQNPRHKITKRGQNVTFRCDPISEHNRLYWYRQTLGQGPEFLTYFQNEAQLEKSRLLSDRFSAERPKGSFSTLEIQRTEQGDSAMYLCASSFAGGLSDTQYFGPGTRLTVL.

Here the CDR3 DNA reads TGCGCCAGCAGCTGGGACAGGGACGTATCCGAGCAGTACTTC. Translating it yields CASSWDRDVSEQYF. The V gene is TRBV5-1, the J gene TRBJ2-7, with TRBD1 identical over 9 bases. CDR1 SGHRS and CDR2 YFSETQ come from the germline V gene. V lost 3 bases and J lost 6; bases outside the gene matches: 7. CDR3 length: 14 amino acids.

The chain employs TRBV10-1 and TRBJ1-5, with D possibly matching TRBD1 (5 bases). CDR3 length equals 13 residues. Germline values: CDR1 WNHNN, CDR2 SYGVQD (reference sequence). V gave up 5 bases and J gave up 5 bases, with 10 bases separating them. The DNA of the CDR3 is TGCGCCAGCAGTCAGGGATCGGATCAGCCCCAGCATTTT. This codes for CASSQGSDQPQHF.

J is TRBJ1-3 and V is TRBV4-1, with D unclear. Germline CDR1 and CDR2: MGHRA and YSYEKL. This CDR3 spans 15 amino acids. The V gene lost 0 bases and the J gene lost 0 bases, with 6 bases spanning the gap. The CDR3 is CASSQETVSGNTIYF. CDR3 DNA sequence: TGCGCCAGCAGCCAAGAAACAGTCTCTGGAAACACCATATATTTT.

CDR3 amino acids: CASSLWGLAGGNTGELFF. CDR3 DNA sequence: TGTGCCAGCAGTTTATGGGGACTAGCGGGAGGGAACACCGGGGAGCTGTTTTTT. The rearrangement links TRBV28 to TRBJ2-2, with 15 bases fitting TRBD2. CDR1 is MDHEN, CDR2 SYDVKM, per germline. V shed 0 bases, J shed 1 base, and the junction held 0 bases outside the gene matches. There are 18 residues in the CDR3.

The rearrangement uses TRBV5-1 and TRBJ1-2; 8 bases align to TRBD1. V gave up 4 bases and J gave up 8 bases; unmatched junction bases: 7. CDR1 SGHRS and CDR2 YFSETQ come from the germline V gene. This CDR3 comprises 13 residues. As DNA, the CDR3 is TGCGCCAGCAGCGTTGGCAGGGGGCGAGGCTACACCTTC. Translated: CASSVGRGRGYTF.

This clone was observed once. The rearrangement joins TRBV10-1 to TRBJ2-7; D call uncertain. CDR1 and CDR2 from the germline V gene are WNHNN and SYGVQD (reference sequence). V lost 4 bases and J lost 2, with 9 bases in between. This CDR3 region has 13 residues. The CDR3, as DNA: TGCGCCAGCAGTGGGGCCTCGACCTACGAGCAGTACTTC. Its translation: CASSGASTYEQYF.

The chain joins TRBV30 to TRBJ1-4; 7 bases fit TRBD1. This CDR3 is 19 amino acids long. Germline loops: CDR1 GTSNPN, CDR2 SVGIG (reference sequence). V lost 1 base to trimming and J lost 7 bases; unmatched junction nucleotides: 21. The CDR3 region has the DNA TGTGCCTGGAGTGCCTACCCTGACTCGGGACAATCAGGGGGTGAAAAACTGTTTTTT. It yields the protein CAWSAYPDSGQSGGEKLFF.